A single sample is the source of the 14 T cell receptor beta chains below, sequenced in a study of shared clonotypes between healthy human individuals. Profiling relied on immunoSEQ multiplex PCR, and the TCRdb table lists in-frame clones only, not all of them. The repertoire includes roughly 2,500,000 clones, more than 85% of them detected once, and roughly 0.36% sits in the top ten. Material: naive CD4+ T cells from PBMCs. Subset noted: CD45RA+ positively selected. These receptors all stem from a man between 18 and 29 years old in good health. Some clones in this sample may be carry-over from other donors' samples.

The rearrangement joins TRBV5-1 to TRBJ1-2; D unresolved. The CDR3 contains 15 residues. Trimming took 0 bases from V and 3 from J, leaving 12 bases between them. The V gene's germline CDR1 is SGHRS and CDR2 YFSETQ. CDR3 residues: CASSLDYGNYYGYTF. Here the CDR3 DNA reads TGCGCCAGCAGCTTGGATTACGGAAATTACTATGGCTACACCTTC.

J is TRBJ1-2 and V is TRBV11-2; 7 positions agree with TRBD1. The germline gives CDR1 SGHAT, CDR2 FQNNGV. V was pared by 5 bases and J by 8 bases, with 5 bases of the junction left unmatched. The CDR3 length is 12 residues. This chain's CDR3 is CASSTQGGGYTF. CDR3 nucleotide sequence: TGTGCCAGCAGCACTCAGGGGGGCGGCTACACCTTC.

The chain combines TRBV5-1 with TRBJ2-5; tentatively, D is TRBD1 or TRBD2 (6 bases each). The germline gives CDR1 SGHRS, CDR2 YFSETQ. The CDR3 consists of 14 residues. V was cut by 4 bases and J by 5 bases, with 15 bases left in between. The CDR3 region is CASSAGGGEETQYF. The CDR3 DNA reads TGCGCCAGCAGCGCCGGGGGCGGGGAGGAGACCCAGTACTTC.

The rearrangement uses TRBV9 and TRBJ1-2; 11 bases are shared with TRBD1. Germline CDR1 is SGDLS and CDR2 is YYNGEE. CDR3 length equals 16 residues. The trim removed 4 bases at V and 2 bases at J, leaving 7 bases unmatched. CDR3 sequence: CASSPWTGGENYGYTF. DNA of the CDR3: TGTGCCAGCAGCCCTTGGACAGGGGGCGAGAACTATGGCTACACCTTC.

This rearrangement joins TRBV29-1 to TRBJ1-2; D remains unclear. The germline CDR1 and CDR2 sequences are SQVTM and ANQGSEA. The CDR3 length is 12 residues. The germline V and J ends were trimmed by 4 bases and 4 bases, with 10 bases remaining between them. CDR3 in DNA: TGCAGCGTTGCCGGTACCTTCTATGGCTACACCTTC. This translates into CSVAGTFYGYTF.

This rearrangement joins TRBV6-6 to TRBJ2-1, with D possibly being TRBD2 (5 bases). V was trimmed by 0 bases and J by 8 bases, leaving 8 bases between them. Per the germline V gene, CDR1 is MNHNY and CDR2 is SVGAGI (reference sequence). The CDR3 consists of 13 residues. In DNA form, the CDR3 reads TGTGCCAGCAGTTACTCGAACGGGGATGAGCAGTTCTTC. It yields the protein CASSYSNGDEQFF.

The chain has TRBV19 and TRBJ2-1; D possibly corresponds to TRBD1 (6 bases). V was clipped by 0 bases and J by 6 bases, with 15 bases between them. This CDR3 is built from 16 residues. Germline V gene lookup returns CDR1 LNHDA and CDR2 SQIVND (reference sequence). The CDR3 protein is CASSIDRTERSNEQFF. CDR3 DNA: TGTGCCAGTAGTATAGATCGGACAGAACGAAGCAATGAGCAGTTCTTC.

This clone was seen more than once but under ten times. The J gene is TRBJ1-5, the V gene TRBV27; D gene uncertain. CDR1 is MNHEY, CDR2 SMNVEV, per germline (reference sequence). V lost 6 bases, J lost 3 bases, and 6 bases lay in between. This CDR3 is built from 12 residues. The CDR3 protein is CASRGPNQPQHF. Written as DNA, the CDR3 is TGTGCCAGCAGAGGGCCCAATCAGCCCCAGCATTTT.

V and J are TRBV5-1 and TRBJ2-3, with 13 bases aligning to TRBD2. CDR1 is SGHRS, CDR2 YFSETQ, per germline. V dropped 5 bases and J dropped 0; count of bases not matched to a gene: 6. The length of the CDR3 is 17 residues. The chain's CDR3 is CASRFGTSGASTDTQYF. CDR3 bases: TGCGCCAGCAGATTCGGGACTAGCGGGGCTAGCACAGATACGCAGTATTTT. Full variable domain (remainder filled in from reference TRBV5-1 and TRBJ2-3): KAGVTQTPRYLIKTRGQQVTLSCSPISGHRSVSWYQQTPGQGLQFLFEYFSETQRNKGNFPGRFSGRQFSNSRSEMNVSTLELGDSALYLCASRFGTSGASTDTQYFGPGTRLTVL.

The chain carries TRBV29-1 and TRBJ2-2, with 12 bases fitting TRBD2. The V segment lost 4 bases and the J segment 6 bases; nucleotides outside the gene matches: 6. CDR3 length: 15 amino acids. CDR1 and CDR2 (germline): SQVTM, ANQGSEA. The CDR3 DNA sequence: TGCAGCGTTGGATTACTAGCGGGAGGCGCCGGGGAGCTGTTTTTT. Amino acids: CSVGLLAGGAGELFF.

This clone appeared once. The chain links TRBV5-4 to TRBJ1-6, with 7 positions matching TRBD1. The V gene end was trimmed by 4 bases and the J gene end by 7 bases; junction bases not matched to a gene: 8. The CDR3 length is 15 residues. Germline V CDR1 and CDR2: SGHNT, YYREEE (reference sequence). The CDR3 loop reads CASSPTGQSNSPLHF. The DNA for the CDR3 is TGTGCCAGCAGCCCGACAGGGCAGTCCAATTCACCCCTCCACTTT.

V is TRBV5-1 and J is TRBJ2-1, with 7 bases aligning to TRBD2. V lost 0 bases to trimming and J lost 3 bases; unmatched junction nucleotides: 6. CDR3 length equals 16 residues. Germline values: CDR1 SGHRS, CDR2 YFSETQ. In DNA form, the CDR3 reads TGCGCCAGCAGCTTGGTGGTTGGGACTAACTACAATGAGCAGTTCTTC. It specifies CASSLVVGTNYNEQFF.

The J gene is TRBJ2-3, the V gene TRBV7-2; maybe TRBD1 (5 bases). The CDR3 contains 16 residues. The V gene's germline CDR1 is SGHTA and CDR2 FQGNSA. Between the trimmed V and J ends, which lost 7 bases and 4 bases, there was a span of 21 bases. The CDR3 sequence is CASNLLGVAVPDTQYF. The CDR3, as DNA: TGTGCCAGCAACCTCTTAGGGGTAGCAGTCCCAGATACGCAGTATTTT.

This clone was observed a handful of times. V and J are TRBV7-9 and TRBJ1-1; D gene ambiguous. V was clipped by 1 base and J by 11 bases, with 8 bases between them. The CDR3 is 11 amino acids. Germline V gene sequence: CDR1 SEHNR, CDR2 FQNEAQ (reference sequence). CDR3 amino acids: CASSLVGYAFF. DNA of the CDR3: TGTGCCAGCAGCTTAGTAGGGTATGCTTTCTTT.